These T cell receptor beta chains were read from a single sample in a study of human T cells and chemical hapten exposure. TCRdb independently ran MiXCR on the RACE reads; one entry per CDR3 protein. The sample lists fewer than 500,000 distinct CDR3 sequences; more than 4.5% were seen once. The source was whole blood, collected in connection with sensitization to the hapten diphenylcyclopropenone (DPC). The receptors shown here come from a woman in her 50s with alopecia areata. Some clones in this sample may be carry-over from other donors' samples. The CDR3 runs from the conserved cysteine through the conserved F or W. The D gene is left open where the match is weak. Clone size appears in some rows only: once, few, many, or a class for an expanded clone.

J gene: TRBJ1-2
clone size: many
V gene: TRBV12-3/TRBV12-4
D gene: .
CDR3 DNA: TGTGCCAGCAGTCCACAGGACTGGGCGGAGTATGGCTACACCTTC
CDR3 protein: CASSPQDWAEYGYTF

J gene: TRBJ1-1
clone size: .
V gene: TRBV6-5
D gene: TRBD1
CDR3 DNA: TGTGCCAGCAGTTACTCCCGGGACAGGGACCCCCCGGTTACTGAAGCTTTCTTT
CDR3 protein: CASSYSRDRDPPVTEAFF

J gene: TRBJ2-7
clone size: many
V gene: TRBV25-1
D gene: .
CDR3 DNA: TGTGCCAGCAGTGGAGGCGCCGGTCGGCAGTACTTC
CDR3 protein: CASSGGAGRQYF

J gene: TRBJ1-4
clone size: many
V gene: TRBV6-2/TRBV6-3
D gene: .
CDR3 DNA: TGTGCCAGCAAACAAGTCCCAGCGGGGAATGAAAAACTGTTTTTT
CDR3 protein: CASKQVPAGNEKLFF

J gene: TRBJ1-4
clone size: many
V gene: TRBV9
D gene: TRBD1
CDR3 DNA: TGTGCCAGCAGCCCACAGACAGGGGGTAACGAAAAACTGTTTTTT
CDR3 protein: CASSPQTGGNEKLFF

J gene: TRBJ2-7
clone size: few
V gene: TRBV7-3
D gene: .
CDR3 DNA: TGTGCCAGCAGCTTAACCGCGGACGGAGCCTACGAGCAGTACTTC
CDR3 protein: CASSLTADGAYEQYF

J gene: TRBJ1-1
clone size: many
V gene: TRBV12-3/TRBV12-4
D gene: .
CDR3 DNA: TGTGCCAGCAGTTTAGAGACATCGAACACTGAAGCTTTCTTT
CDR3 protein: CASSLETSNTEAFF

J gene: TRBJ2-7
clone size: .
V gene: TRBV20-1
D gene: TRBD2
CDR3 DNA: TGCAGTGCGAACGAGTACTTAGCGGGATCAAGCTACGAGCAGTACTTC
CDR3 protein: CSANEYLAGSSYEQYF

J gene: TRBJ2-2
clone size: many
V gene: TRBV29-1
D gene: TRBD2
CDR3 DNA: TGCAGCGTTAACCGGGGGGGCGAGGTCACCGGGGAGCTGTTTTTT
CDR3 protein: CSVNRGGEVTGELFF

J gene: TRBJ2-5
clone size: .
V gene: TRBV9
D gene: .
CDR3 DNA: TGTGCCAGCAGCGTAGCTACCGCCAGACAAGAGACCCAGTACTTC
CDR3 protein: CASSVATARQETQYF

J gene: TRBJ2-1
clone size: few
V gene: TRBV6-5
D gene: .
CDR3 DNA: TGTGCCAGCAGTTTCGCCAGCGGCGATGAGCAGTTCTTC
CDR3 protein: CASSFASGDEQFF

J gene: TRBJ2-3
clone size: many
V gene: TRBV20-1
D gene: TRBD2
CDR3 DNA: TGCAGTGCTAGGCTAGCGGGACTGGCAGATACGCAGTATTTT
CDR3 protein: CSARLAGLADTQYF

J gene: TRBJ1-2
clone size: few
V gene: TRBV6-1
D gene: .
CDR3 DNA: TGTGCCAGCACCCTTCCCGATAACGCCTTCACCTTC
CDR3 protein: CASTLPDNAFTF

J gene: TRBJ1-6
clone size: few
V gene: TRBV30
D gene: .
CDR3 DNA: TGTGCCTCCTCCCGGACAGCGAGCTCCTATAATTCACCCCTCCACTTT
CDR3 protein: CASSRTASSYNSPLHF

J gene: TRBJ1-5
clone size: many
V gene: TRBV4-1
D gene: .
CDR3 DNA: TGCGCCAGCAGCCAAGATACGGGGCAGGGTCAGCCCCAGCATTTT
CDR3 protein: CASSQDTGQGQPQHF

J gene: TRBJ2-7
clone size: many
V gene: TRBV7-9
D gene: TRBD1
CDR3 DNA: TGTGCCAGCAGCCACGTGGAGACAGGGGCCGCTAGAGCTTTC
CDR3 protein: CASSHVETGAARAF

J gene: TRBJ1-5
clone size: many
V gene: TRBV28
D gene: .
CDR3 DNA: TGTGCCAGCAAGGAGAAAAACGGGAATCAAAATCAGCCCCAGCATTTT
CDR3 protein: CASKEKNGNQNQPQHF

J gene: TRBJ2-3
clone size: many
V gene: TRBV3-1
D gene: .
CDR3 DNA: TGTGCCAGCAGCCGAGACAGCCGACAACAGTATTTT
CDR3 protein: CASSRDSRQQYF

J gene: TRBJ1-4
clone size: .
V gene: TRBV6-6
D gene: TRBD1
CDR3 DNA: TGTGCCAGCAACCGACAGGGTGGAGAAAAACTGTTTTTT
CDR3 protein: CASNRQGGEKLFF

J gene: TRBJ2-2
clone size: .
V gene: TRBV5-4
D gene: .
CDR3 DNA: TGTGCCAGCAGCTTGGGAGCACGAGGGATGGACACCGGGGAGCTGTTTTTT
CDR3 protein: CASSLGARGMDTGELFF

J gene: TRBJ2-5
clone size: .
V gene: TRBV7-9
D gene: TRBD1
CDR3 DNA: TGTGCCAGCAGCCCGACAGGGGAAGAGACCCAGTACTTC
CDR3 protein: CASSPTGEETQYF

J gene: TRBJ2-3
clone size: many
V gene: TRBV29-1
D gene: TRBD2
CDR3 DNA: TGCAGCGTTCGAGGAGCGGGGGGCGATACGCAGTATTTT
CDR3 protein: CSVRGAGGDTQYF

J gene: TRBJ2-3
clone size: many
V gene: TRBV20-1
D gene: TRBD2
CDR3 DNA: TGCAGTGCCCAGCGGGGGGCGAGGCCAGATACGCAGTATTTT
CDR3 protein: CSAQRGARPDTQYF

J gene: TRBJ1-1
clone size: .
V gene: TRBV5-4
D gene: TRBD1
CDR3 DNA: TGTGCCAGCAGCTTCGTAACAGGGGGCTTGAGAGACACTGAAGCTTTCTTT
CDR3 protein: CASSFVTGGLRDTEAFF